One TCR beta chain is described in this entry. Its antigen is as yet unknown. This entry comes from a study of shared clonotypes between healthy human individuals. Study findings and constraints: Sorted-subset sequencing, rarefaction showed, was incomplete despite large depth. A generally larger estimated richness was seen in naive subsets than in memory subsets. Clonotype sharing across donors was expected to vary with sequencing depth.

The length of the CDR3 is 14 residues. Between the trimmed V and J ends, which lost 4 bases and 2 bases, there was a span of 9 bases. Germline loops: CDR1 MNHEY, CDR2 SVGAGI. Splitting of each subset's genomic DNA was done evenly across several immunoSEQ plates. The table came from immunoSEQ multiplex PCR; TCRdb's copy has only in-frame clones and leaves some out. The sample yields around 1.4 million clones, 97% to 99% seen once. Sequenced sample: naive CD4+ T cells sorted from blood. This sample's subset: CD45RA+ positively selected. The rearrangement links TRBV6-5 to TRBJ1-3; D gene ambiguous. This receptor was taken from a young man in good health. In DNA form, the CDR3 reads TGTGCCAGCAGTTTGGACGGAGCTGGAAACACCATATATTTT. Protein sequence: CASSLDGAGNTIYF.